This TCR beta chain was identified in a study of T cells in Graves' hyperthyroidism and ophthalmopathy. Many counts were recorded for this clonotype. With 5 bases removed from V and 5 bases from J, the gap between germline ends came to 12 bases. CDR3 size: 13 residues. The V gene's germline CDR1 is PRHDT and CDR2 FYEKMQ (reference sequence). The CDR3 regions of TCR beta were amplified from RNA transcripts. Primed by the HTBI set, a first-round RT-PCR was run on the TCR CDR3. Via MiXCR, TCRdb re-called the multiplex PCR reads, giving one row per CDR3 protein. The table records fewer than 350,000 distinct CDR3 sequences, approximately 14% of them present only once.

J is TRBJ1-1 and V is TRBV13, with D hard to call. Sequenced: blood. The sequence was obtained from a woman aged 40 to 50 with Graves' hyperthyroidism. The CDR3 sequence is CASSTRLGTEAFF. In DNA form, the CDR3 reads TGTGCCAGCAGCACAAGACTTGGGACTGAAGCTTTCTTT.